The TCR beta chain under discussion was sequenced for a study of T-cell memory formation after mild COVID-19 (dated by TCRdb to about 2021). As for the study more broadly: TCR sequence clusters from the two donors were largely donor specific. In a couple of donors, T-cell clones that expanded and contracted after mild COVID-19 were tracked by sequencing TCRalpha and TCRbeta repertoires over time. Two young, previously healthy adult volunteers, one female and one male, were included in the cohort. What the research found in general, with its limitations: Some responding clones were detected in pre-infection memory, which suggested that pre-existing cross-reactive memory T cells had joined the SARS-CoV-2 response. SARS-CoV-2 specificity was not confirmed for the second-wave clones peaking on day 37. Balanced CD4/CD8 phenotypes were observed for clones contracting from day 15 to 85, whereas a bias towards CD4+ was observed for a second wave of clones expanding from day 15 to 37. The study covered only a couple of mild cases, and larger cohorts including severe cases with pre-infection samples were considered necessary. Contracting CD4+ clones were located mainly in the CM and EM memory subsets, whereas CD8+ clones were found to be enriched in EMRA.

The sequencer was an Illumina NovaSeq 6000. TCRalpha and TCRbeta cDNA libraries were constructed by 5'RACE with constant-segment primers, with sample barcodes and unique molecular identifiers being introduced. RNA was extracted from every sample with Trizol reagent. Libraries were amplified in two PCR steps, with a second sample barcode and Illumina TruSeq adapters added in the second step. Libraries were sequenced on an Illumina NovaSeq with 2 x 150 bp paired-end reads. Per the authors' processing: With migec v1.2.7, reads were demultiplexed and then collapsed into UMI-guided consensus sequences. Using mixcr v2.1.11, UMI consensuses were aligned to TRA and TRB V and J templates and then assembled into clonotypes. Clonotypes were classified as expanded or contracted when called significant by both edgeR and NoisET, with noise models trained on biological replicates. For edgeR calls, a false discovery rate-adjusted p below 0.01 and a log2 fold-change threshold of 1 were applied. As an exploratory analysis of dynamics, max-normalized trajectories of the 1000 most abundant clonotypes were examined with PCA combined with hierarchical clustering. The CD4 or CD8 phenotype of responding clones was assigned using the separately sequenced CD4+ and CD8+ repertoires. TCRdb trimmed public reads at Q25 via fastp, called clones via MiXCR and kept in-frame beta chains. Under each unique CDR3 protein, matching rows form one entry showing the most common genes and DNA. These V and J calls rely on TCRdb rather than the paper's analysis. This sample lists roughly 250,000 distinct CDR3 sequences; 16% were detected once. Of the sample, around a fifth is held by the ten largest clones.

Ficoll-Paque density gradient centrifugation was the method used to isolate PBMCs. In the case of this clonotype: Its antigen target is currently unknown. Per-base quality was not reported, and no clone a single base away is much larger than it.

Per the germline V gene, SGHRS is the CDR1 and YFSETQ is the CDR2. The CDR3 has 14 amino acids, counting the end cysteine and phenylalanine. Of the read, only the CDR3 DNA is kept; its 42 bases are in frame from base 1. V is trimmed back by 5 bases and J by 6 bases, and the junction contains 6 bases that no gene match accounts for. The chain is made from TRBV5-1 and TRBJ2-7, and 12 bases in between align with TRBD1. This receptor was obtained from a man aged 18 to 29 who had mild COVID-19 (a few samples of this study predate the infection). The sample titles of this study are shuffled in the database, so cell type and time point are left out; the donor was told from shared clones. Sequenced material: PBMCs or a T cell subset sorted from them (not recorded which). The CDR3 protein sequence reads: CASRSGTGGFEQYF. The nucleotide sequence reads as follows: TGCGCCAGCAGATCCGGGACAGGGGGCTTCGAGCAGTACTTC.